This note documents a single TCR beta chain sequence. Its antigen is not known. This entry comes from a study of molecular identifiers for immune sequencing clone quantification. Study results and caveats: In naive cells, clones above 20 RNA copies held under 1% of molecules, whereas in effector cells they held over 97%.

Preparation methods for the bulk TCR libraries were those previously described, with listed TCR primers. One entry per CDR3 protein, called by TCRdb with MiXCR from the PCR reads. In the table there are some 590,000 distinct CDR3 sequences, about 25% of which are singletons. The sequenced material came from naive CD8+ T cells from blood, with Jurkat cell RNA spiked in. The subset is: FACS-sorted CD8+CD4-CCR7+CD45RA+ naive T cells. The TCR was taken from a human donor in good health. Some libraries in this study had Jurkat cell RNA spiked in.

The CDR3 nucleotides read TGTGCCAGCAGTCCCCAGGGAGGCAATGAGCAGTTCTTC. Its translation is CASSPQGGNEQFF. The J gene is TRBJ2-1, the V gene TRBV7-9; tentatively, D is TRBD2 (6 bases). Trimming left V 6 bases short and J 6 bases short, with 12 bases between. The germline V gene encodes CDR1 SEHNR and CDR2 FQNEAQ (reference sequence). The CDR3 loop spans 13 amino acids.